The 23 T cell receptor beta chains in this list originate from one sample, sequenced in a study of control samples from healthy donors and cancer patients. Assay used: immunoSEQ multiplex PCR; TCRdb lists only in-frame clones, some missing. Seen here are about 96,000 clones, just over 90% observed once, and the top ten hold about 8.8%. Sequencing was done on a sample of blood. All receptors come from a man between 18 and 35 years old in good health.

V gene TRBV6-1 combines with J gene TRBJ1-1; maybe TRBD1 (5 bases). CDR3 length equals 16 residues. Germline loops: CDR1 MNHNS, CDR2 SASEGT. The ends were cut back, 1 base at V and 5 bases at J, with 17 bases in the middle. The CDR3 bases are TGTGCCAGCAGTGAAGGGGGCATGAGGGATTGGACTGAAGCTTTCTTT. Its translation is CASSEGGMRDWTEAFF.

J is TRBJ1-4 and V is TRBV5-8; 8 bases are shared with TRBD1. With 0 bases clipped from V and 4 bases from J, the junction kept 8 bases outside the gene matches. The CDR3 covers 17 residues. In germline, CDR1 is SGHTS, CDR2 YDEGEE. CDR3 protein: CASSLGTGYKSNEKLFF. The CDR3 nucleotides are TGTGCCAGCAGCTTGGGGACAGGGTACAAAAGTAATGAAAAACTGTTTTTT.

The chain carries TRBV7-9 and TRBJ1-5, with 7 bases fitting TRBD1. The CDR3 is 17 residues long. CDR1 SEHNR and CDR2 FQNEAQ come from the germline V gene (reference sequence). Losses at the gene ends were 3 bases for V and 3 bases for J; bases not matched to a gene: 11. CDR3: CASSFVQGSGVNQPQHF. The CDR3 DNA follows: TGTGCCAGCAGCTTCGTACAGGGGTCGGGGGTCAATCAGCCCCAGCATTTT.

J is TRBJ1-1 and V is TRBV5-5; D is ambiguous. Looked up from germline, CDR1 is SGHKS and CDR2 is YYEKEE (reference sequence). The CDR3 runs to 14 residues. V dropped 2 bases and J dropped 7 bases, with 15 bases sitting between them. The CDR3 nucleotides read TGTGCCAGCAGCTTCGGACCTGGACGGGGTGAAGCTTTCTTT. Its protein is CASSFGPGRGEAFF.

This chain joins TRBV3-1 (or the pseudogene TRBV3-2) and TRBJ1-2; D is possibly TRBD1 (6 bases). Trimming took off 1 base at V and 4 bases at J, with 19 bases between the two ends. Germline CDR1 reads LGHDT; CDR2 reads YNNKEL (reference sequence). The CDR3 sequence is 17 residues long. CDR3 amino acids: CASSQVRLGQEFYGYTF. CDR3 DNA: TGTGCCAGCAGCCAAGTCCGTTTGGGACAAGAATTCTATGGCTACACCTTC.

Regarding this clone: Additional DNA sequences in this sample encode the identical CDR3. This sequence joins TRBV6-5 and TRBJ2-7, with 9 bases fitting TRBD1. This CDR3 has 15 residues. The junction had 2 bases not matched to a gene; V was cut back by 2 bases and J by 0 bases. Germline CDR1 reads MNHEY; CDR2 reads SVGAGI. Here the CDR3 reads CASSYGTGFSYEQYF. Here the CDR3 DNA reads TGTGCCAGCAGTTACGGGACAGGGTTCTCCTACGAGCAGTACTTC.

This CDR3 reads CASSLTRLAGGGDTQYF. CDR3 DNA: TGTGCCAGCAGCTTGACTCGACTAGCGGGGGGTGGAGATACGCAGTATTTT. The chain combines TRBV7-6 with TRBJ2-3; 13 bases are a match to TRBD2. CDR3 length equals 17 residues. V was clipped by 3 bases and J by 5 bases; unmatched bases: 8. The germline V gene encodes CDR1 SGHVS and CDR2 FNYEAQ.

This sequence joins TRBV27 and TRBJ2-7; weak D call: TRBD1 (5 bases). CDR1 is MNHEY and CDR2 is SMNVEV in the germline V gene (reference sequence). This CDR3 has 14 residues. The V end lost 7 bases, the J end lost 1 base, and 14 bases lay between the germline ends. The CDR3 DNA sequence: TGTGCCAGCAAAAAGGGGCCTTTGTCCTACGAGCAGTACTTC. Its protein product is CASKKGPLSYEQYF.

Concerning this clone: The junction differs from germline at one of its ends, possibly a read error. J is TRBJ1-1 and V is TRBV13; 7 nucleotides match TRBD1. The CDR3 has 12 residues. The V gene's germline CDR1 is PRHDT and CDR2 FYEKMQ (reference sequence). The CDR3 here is CASNAGGEKDFF. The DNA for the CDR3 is TGTGCGAGCAATGCAGGGGGGGAGAAGGATTTCTTT.

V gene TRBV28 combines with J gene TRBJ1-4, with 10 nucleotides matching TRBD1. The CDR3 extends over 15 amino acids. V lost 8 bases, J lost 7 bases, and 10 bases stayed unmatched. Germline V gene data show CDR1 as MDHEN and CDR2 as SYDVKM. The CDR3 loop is CASCVDRGIAEKLFF. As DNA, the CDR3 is TGTGCCAGCTGCGTGGACAGGGGGATAGCTGAAAAACTGTTTTTT.

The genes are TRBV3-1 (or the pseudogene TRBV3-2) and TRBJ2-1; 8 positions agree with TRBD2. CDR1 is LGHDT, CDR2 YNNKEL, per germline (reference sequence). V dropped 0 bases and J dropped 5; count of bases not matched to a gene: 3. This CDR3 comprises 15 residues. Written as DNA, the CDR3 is TGTGCCAGCAGCCAAGATTTACTAGCGGACAATGAGCAGTTCTTC. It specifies CASSQDLLADNEQFF.

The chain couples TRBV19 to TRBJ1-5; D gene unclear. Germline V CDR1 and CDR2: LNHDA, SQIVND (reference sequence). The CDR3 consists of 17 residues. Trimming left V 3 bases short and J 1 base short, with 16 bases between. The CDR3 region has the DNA TGTGCCAGTAGTATGTTTCGCGGGCAGGCAAGCAATCAGCCCCAGCATTTT. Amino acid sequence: CASSMFRGQASNQPQHF.

The CDR3 coding sequence is TGTGCCAGCAGCACGAGTTCGGCAGCGGGAGGGTTCCACGAGCAGTACTTC. Residues: CASSTSSAAGGFHEQYF. The V and J genes are TRBV7-2 and TRBJ2-7; TRBD2 agrees at 10 bases. In germline, CDR1 is SGHTA, CDR2 FQGNSA. The CDR3 runs to 17 residues. Unmatched junction bases numbered 15, after V lost 5 bases and J lost 5 bases. The complete variable domain, with remaining parts taken from reference TRBV7-2 and TRBJ2-7, reads GAGVSQSPSNKVTEKGKDVELRCDPISGHTALYWYRQSLGQGLEFLIYFQGNSAPDKSGLPSDRFSAERTGGSVSTLTIQRTQQEDSAVYLCASSTSSAAGGFHEQYFGPGTRLTVT.

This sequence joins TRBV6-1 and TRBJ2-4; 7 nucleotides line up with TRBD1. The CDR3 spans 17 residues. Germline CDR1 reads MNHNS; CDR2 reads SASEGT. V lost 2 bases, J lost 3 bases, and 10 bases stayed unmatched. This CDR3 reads CASSEKQTGMVKNIQYF. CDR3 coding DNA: TGTGCCAGCAGTGAAAAACAGACAGGGATGGTCAAAAACATTCAGTACTTC.

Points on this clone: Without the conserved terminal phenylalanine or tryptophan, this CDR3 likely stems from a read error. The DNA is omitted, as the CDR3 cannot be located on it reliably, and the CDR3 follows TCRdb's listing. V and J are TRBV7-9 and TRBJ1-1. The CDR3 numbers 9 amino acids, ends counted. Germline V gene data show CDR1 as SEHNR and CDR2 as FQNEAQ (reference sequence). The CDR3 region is CASSLGEPL.

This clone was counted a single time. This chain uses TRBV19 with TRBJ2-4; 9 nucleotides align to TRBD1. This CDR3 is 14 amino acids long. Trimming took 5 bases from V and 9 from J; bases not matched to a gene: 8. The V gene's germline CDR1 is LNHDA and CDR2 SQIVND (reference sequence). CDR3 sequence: CASSETGQGIIQYF. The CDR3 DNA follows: TGTGCCAGTAGTGAAACGGGACAGGGAATCATTCAGTACTTC.

The chain's CDR3 is CASSLKVGYEQYF. CDR3 bases: TGTGCCAGCAGCCTAAAGGTCGGGTACGAGCAGTACTTC. The chain links TRBV27 to TRBJ2-7; D is ambiguous. This CDR3 is built from 13 residues. Germline loops: CDR1 MNHEY, CDR2 SMNVEV (reference sequence). V lost 6 bases, J lost 4 bases, and 13 bases lay in between.

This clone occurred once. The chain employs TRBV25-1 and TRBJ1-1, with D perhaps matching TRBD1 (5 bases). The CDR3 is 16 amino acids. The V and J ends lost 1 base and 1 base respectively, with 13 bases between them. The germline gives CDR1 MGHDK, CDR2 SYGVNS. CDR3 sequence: CASSESGDRKNTEAFF. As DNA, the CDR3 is TGTGCCAGCAGTGAATCCGGGGACCGGAAGAACACTGAAGCTTTCTTT.

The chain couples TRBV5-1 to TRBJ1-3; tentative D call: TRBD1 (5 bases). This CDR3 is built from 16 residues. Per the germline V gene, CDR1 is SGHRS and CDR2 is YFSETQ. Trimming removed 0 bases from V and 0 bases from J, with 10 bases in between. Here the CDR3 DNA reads TGCGCCAGCAGCTTGGTTGGGGCGAACTCTGGAAACACCATATATTTT. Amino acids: CASSLVGANSGNTIYF. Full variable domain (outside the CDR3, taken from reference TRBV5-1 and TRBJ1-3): KAGVTQTPRYLIKTRGQQVTLSCSPISGHRSVSWYQQTPGQGLQFLFEYFSETQRNKGNFPGRFSGRQFSNSRSEMNVSTLELGDSALYLCASSLVGANSGNTIYFGEGSWLTVV.

The CDR3 DNA follows: TGTGCCAGTAGTATGTCTTCAGGCAAGAACTATGGCTACACCTTC. Residues: CASSMSSGKNYGYTF. The V gene is TRBV19, the J gene TRBJ1-2; D uncertain. This CDR3 has 15 amino acids. V was cut by 3 bases and J by 2 bases, with 13 bases left in between. Germline CDR1 and CDR2: LNHDA and SQIVND (reference sequence).

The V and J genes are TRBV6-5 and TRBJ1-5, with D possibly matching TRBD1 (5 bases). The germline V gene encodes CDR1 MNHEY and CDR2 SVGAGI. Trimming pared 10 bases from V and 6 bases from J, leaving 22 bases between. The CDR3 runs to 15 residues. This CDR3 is CATLRRGGFGQPQHF. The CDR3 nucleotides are TGTGCCACCCTGAGGAGGGGAGGGTTCGGTCAGCCCCAGCATTTT.

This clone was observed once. The CDR3 is CASSWDFSNTEAFF. The DNA for the CDR3 is TGTGCCAGCAGTTGGGACTTTTCGAACACTGAAGCTTTCTTT. The V and J genes are TRBV6-5 and TRBJ1-1; D perhaps matches TRBD1 (5 bases). Trimming took 4 bases from V and 1 from J, leaving 10 bases between them. CDR1 and CDR2 from the germline V gene are MNHEY and SVGAGI. The CDR3 has 14 residues.

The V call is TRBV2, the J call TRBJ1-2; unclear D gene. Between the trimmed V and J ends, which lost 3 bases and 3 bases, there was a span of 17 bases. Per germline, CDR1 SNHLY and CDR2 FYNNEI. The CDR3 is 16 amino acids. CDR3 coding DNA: TGTGCCAGCAGTGATTGGGAAGAACCCGAATACTATGGCTACACCTTC. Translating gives CASSDWEEPEYYGYTF.